This record concerns one TCR beta chain sequence. Its antigen specificity is not known. No much larger clone is present one base from it, and per-base qualities are unavailable. Library creation used the immunoSEQ multiplex PCR assay. TCRdb carries this immuneACCESS record with in-frame sequences only. Its versions omit some clonotypes, under half of them owing to an unresolved V gene in the studies checked, with the rest unexplained. The sample table records about 52,000 clones; over 80% of these occur just once. Approximately 0.15% of the sample belongs to the ten largest clones. V has 4 bases trimmed and J has 10 bases trimmed; junction bases matching no gene number 7. Sequences MDHEN (CDR1) and SYDVKM (CDR2) are obtained from the germline V gene. Including the terminal cysteine and phenylalanine, the CDR3 comprises 14 residues. Left in the record is the CDR3 DNA by itself, 42 bases read in frame from the first base.

These data come from a study of T cell changes during pregnancy in multiple sclerosis (dated by TCRdb to between 2018 and 2021). With regard to the full study: The study looked at changes in the T cell repertoire across pregnancy in women with multiple sclerosis.

The V gene is TRBV28 and the J gene is TRBJ2-1, with TRBD2 matching 10 junction bases. The material sequenced was CD4+ T cells from peripheral blood mononuclear cells, taken after pregnancy. This clonotype was obtained from a female donor in good health, enrolled as a control in a pregnancy study. At the DNA level, the sequence is TGTGCCAGCAGTTCCAGCGGGGGGGTGCGGGAGCAGTTCTTC. Translated, it reads CASSSSGGVREQFF.